This T cell receptor (beta chain) derives from a study of T cells after yellow fever vaccination. General study results and limits: Some clonotypes were seen in both the CD4 and the CD8 compartments. These made up a small share and likely arose from convergent recombination.

With respect to this clonotype: Its antigen remains unidentified.

With 4 bases removed from V and 5 bases from J, the gap between germline ends came to 9 bases. CDR3 length: 13 residues. Germline assignment: CDR1 MRHNA and CDR2 SNTAGT. TCRdb redid the calling of the 5' RACE reads with MiXCR, one entry per CDR3 protein. The sample has approximately 550,000 distinct CDR3 sequences, less than 20% seen once. The material was PBMCs, obtained 15 days after the yellow fever booster vaccination. This clonotype was sampled from a man under 40 who received the YFV17D yellow fever vaccine. The chain is built from TRBV6-4 and TRBJ2-1; unclear D gene. The DNA of the CDR3 is TGTGCCAGCAGTGTAGGAATAGACAATGAGCAGTTCTTC. It is translated as CASSVGIDNEQFF.